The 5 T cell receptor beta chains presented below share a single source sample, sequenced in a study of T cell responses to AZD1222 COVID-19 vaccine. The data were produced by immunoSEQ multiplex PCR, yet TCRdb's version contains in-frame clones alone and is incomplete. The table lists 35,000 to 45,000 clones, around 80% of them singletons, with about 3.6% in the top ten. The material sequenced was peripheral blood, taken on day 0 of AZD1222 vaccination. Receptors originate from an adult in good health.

CDR3 amino acids: CASSWNTEAFF. In DNA, the CDR3 is TGTGCCAGCAGCTGGAACACTGAAGCTTTCTTT. The genes are TRBV5-6 and TRBJ1-1; D unresolved. V gave up 3 bases and J gave up 1 base, with 1 base separating them. This CDR3 has 11 residues. The germline V gene has CDR1 SGHDT and CDR2 YYEEEE.

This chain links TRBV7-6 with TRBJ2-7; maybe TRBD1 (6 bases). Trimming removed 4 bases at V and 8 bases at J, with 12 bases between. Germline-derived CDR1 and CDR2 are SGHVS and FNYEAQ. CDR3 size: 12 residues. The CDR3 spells CASSSPGVQQYF. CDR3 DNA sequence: TGTGCCAGCAGCTCCCCAGGGGTCCAGCAGTACTTC.

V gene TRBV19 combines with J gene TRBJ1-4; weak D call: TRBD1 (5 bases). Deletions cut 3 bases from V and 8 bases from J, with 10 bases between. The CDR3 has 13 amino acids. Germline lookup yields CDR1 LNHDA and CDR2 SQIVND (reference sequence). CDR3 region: CASSIDRGEKLFF. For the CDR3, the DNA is TGTGCCAGTAGTATTGACCGGGGCGAAAAACTGTTTTTT. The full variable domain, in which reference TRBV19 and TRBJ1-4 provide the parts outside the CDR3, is DGGITQSPKYLFRKEGQNVTLSCEQNLNHDAMYWYRQDPGQGLRLIYYSQIVNDFQKGDIAEGYSVSREKKESFPLTVTSAQKNPTAFYLCASSIDRGEKLFFGSGTQLSVL.

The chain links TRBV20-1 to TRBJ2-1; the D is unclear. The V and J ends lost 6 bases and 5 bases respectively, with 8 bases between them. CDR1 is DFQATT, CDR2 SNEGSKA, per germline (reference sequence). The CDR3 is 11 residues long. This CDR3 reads CSAWKDNEQFF. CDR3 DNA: TGCAGTGCATGGAAAGACAATGAGCAGTTCTTC.

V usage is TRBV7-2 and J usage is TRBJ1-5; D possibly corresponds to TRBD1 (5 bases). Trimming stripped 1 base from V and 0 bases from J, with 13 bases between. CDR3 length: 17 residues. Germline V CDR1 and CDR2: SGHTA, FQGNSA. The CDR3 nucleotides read TGTGCCAGCAGCTTAGGGGGGATCTCTTATAGCAATCAGCCCCAGCATTTT. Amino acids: CASSLGGISYSNQPQHF.